This T cell receptor (beta chain) was recovered during a study of blood T cell repertoires in COVID-19 (dated by TCRdb to about 2020). With regard to the full study: Samples from collaborators originated in the United States, Italy and Spain and spanned both the acute and convalescent phases of COVID-19. A de-identified subject ID, COVID-19 status, age in years and sex were almost always included in the sample metadata. The prospective study material was composed of cDNA or gDNA derived from T cells, B-cell-depleted T cells, or PBMCs. Where available, HLA class I and class II types were obtained from metadata supplied by the sample provider rather than from assay-based typing. Deeply sampled blood TCRbeta repertoires from subjects exposed to, actively infected with, or recovered from COVID-19 were included in the dataset. Samples were obtained from the ongoing ImmuneRACE study (first 160 participants) and from some 1,300 subjects provided by 6 global collaborators. The repertoires were released in a freely available public database meant as a resource for research on the immune response to SARS-CoV-2. Beyond this particular receptor, the publication reports: Clinical and demographic metadata were provided uncurated, with the amount varying by source and participant.

The collaborating institutions used their own protocols to collect whole blood in K2EDTA tubes. For TCRbeta analysis, collaborators shipped samples in one of three forms: frozen whole blood, isolated PBMCs, or DNA extracted from either of those sample types. With respect to this clone: The specificity of this receptor is unknown. Within one base of it there is no much larger clone, and no base qualities were kept.

The CDR1 and CDR2 encoded by the germline V gene are SGHDT and YYEEEE. Counted from cysteine to phenylalanine, this CDR3 has 15 amino acids. The DNA shown is the 45-base CDR3, in frame from base 1. The germline V and J ends show losses of 1 base and 2 bases respectively, and no gene match explains 3 bases of the junction. TCRbeta CDR3 regions were amplified from genomic DNA using the immunoSEQ Assay, a bias-controlled multiplex PCR. The published analysis was carried out like this. Nucleated cell counts per sample were estimated from amplification of reference gene primers within the assay. To quantify the absolute abundance of each unique TCRbeta CDR3 rearrangement, sequence reads were collapsed and filtered. Productive Simpson clonality was computed per sample as the square root of Simpson's diversity index over productive rearrangements. TCRdb mirrors the immuneACCESS table, restricted to in-frame sequences. Some clones are absent from its copies; in checked studies, under half trace to an unresolved V gene, and the reason for the others is unknown. D and trimming were read from the DNA, whereas the V and J calls and clone size are those reported in that table. The sample table lists tens of thousands of clones, around 84% of them with a count of one. The top ten clonotypes cover 5.5% to 8.5% of the sample.

The source material was peripheral blood. This clonotype was sampled from a man aged 50 to 59 with active COVID-19. The receptor chain draws on TRBV5-6 and TRBJ1-2, and 9 bases in between align with TRBD1. The CDR3 has the sequence CASSLYRGQNYGYTF. The DNA reads TGTGCCAGCAGCTTGTACAGGGGGCAGAACTATGGCTACACCTTC. Reference TRBV5-6 and TRBJ1-2 proteins supply the regions before and after the CDR3; the full variable domain is: DAGVTQSPTHLIKTRGQQVTLRCSPKSGHDTVSWYQQALGQGPQFIFQYYEEEERQRGNFPDRFSGHQFPNYSSELNVNALLLGDSALYLCASSLYRGQNYGYTFGSGTRLTVV.